The next 13 T cell receptor beta chains were all read from a single sample in a study of T-cell reconstitution after alpha-beta-depleted transplantation in children. Unique molecular identifiers were incorporated into the prepared TCRbeta library. Each CDR3 protein is one row after TCRdb ran MiXCR on the PCR reads. Of about 340,000 distinct CDR3 sequences listed, about 9.4% were seen once; the top ten hold 2.4%. The sequencing used PBMCs from the stem cell graft donor, collected from the stem cell graft. The receptors stem from a human donor who donated a stem cell graft to a child with acute lymphoblastic leukemia.

This chain joins TRBV25-1 and TRBJ1-1; TRBD1 aligns across 7 bases. This CDR3 is built from 13 residues. CDR1 is MGHDK and CDR2 is SYGVNS in the germline V gene. V lost 7 bases, J lost 4 bases, and 6 bases stayed unmatched. CDR3 loop: CASIPGTATEAFF. In nucleotides, the CDR3 is TGTGCCAGCATCCCCGGGACAGCCACTGAAGCTTTCTTT.

The CDR3 is CASSLGGGAYTEAFF. In nucleotides, the CDR3 is TGTGCCAGCAGTCTGGGAGGGGGCGCCTACACTGAAGCTTTCTTT. This chain links TRBV12-3 or TRBV12-4 with TRBJ1-1; TRBD1 aligns across 7 bases. The V segment lost 5 bases and the J segment 3 bases; nucleotides outside the gene matches: 9. CDR3 length equals 15 residues.

This clonotype was recorded a few times. The chain is built from TRBV5-1 and TRBJ1-6; no reliable D call. Germline V CDR1 and CDR2: SGHRS, YFSETQ. The CDR3 extends over 14 amino acids. Trimming removed 7 bases from V and 10 bases from J, with 18 bases in between. The CDR3 spells CASRLQTSKSPLHF. The DNA for the CDR3 is TGCGCCAGCCGCCTTCAGACAAGTAAATCACCCCTCCACTTT.

The chain's CDR3 is CASSLGLVDNEQFF. The CDR3 DNA reads as TGTGCCAGCAGTCTCGGACTAGTTGACAATGAGCAGTTCTTC. The chain is built from TRBV7-2 and TRBJ2-1; 7 bases are shared with TRBD2. With V trimmed by 6 bases and J by 5 bases, 7 bases remained unmatched. The CDR3 covers 14 residues. CDR1 is SGHTA, CDR2 FQGNSA, per germline.

J is TRBJ1-5 and V is TRBV5-1; no clear D. The V end was cut by 4 bases, the J end by 5 bases, with 10 bases between. The CDR3 has 13 residues. CDR1 SGHRS and CDR2 YFSETQ come from the germline V gene. CDR3 in amino acids: CASSPAGDQPQHF. The CDR3 nucleotides are TGCGCCAGCAGCCCGGCAGGAGATCAGCCCCAGCATTTT.

A few counts support this clonotype. The V call is TRBV11-2, the J call TRBJ2-1; 7 positions match TRBD1. The CDR3 loop spans 13 amino acids. The V gene's germline CDR1 is SGHAT and CDR2 FQNNGV. The V gene end was trimmed by 5 bases and the J gene end by 9 bases; junction bases not matched to a gene: 7. CDR3 in DNA: TGTGCCAGCAGCCGAGACAGGGACGGTGAGCAGTTCTTC. Protein sequence: CASSRDRDGEQFF.

This clonotype was counted only a few times. V usage is TRBV28 and J usage is TRBJ2-1; perhaps TRBD2 as D (6 bases). CDR1 is MDHEN, CDR2 SYDVKM, per germline. Deletions cut 4 bases from V and 10 bases from J, with 23 bases between. The CDR3 consists of 16 residues. The CDR3 DNA reads TGTGCCAGCAGTTCGCCCCTATCAGCAGAGGGAGGAGAGCAGTTCTTC. Translated: CASSSPLSAEGGEQFF.

The CDR3 DNA sequence: TGTGCCAGCAGCTTTTCCCAGTGGTACCAAGAGACCCAGTACTTC. Protein: CASSFSQWYQETQYF. The rearrangement uses TRBV7-3 and TRBJ2-5, with D unclear. The CDR3 runs 15 residues. The V and J ends lost 3 bases and 0 bases respectively, with 11 bases between them. The germline V gene has CDR1 SGHTA and CDR2 FQGTGA.

This clonotype turned up a few times. The rearrangement uses TRBV19 and TRBJ2-7; 7 nucleotides line up with TRBD2. Trimming at V came to 4 bases and at J to 0 bases, leaving 6 bases not matched to a gene. This CDR3 comprises 15 residues. Germline-derived CDR1 and CDR2 are LNHDA and SQIVND (reference sequence). The CDR3 sequence: CASSTGLGFSYEQYF. The CDR3 DNA reads as TGTGCCAGTAGTACCGGACTAGGTTTCTCCTACGAGCAGTACTTC.

This chain links TRBV5-6 with TRBJ2-3, with D perhaps matching TRBD1 or TRBD2 (5 bases each). V was cut by 3 bases and J by 6 bases, with 17 bases left in between. Looked up from germline, CDR1 is SGHDT and CDR2 is YYEEEE. The CDR3 runs to 15 residues. The CDR3 DNA reads TGTGCCAGCAGCTACCCGGTTGGCCGGGGCGATACGCAGTATTTT. Translated, it gives CASSYPVGRGDTQYF.

In this sample, this clonotype turned up many times. V usage is TRBV11-3 and J usage is TRBJ2-1, with 9 bases aligning to TRBD2. The CDR3 is made up of 15 amino acids. The trim removed 4 bases at V and 2 bases at J, leaving 3 bases unmatched. Germline V lookup: CDR1 SGHNT, CDR2 YENEEA. The CDR3 sequence is CASSSREGPYNEQFF. CDR3 nucleotide sequence: TGTGCCAGCAGCTCGCGGGAGGGGCCCTACAATGAGCAGTTCTTC.

The chain combines TRBV4-2 with TRBJ2-2; weak D call: TRBD2 (7 bases). The CDR3 has 19 amino acids. Germline-derived CDR1 and CDR2 are LGHNA and YNFKEQ. The V end lost 0 bases, the J end lost 3 bases, and 20 bases lay between the germline ends. The CDR3 sequence is CASSQEVALRGRDTGELFF. DNA of the CDR3: TGTGCCAGCAGCCAAGAAGTGGCCCTGAGGGGGAGGGACACCGGGGAGCTGTTTTTT.

This clonotype was detected only a few times. The V gene is TRBV9, the J gene TRBJ2-3, with 10 bases aligning to TRBD2. Germline loops: CDR1 SGDLS, CDR2 YYNGEE. CDR3 size: 16 residues. V shed 0 bases, J shed 3 bases, and the junction held 4 bases outside the gene matches. CDR3 sequence reads: CASSVEVAGGTDTQYF. CDR3 DNA sequence: TGTGCCAGCAGCGTAGAGGTAGCGGGAGGAACAGATACGCAGTATTTT. Looking up the rest from reference TRBV9 and TRBJ2-3 gives the full variable domain: DSGVTQTPKHLITATGQRVTLRCSPRSGDLSVYWYQQSLDQGLQFLIQYYNGEERAKGNILERFSAQQFPDLHSELNLSSLELGDSALYFCASSVEVAGGTDTQYFGPGTRLTVL.